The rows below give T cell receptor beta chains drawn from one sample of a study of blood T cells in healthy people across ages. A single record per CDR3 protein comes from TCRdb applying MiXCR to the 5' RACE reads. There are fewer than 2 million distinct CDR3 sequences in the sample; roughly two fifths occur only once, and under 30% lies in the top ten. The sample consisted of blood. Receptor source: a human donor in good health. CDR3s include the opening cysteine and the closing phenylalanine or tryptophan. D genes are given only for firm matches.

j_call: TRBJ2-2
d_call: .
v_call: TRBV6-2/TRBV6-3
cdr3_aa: CASSYQHGGLFF

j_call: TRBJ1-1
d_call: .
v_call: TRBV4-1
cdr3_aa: CASSQVFGTGDEAFF

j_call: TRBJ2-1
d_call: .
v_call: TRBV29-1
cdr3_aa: CSVARSRSNEQFF

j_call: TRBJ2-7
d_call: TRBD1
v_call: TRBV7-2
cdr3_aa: CASSLERDRTYEQYF

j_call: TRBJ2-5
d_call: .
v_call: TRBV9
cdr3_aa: CASSVGINRETQYF

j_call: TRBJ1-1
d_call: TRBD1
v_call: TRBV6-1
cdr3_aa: CASSPRQGVAFF

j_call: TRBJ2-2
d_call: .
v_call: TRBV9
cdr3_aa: CASSVGDGELFF

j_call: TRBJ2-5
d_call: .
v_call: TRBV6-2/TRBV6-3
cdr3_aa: CASREGGAWETQYF

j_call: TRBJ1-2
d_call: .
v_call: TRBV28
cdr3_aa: CASSLLGQEYGYTF

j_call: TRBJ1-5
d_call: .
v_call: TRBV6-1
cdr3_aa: CASLRGVGNQPQHF

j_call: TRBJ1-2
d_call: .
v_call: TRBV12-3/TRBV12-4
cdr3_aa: CASNIGGRGYTF

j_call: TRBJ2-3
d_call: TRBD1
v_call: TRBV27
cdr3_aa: CASSPKRQGLVTDTQYF

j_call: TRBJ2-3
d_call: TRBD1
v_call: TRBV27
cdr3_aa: CASRPQGVKDWDTQYF

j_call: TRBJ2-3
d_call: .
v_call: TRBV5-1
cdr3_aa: CASSLLDRISTDTQYF

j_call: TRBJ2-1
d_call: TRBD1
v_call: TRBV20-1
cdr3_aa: CSATSLYRGPYNEQFF

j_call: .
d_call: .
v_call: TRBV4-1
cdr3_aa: CASSLEVPGRGQETQFF

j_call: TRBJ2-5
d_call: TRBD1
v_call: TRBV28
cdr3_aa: CASSPIHRGNQETQYF

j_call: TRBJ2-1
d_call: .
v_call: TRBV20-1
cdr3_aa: CSADTVKPYNEQFF

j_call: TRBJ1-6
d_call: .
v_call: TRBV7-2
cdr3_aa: CASSLRPSQSPLHF

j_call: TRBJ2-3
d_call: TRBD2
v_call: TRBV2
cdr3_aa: CASSGGLVSDTQYF

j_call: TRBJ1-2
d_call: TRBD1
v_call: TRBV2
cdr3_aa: CASSDNRGRKGYTF

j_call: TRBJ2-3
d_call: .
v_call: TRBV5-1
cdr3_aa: CASSLGGDPDTQYF

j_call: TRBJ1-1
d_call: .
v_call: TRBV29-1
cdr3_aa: CSVVGDAFF

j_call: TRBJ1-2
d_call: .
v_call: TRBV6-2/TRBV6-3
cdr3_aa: CASSHQGYDNLNYGYTF

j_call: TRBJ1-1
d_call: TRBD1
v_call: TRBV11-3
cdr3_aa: CASSLYRDSEAFF

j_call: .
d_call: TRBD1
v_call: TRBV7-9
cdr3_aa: CASSPPTGSSEQYF

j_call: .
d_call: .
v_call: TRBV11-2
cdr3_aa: CASSSGGSGGARQETQYF

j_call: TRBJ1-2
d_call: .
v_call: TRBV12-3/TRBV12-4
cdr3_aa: CASSKTVLDYGYTF

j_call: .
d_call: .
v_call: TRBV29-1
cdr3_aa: CSGATPPYEQYF

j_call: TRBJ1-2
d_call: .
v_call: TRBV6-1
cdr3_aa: CASSEGLGTRMGYTF

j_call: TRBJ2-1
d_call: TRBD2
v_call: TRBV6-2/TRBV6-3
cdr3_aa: CASSYLSGGSPYEQFF

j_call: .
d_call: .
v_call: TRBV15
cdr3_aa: CATSRGGGSNEQYF

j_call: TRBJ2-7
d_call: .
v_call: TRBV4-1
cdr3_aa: CASSQVPLLGGGALYEQYF

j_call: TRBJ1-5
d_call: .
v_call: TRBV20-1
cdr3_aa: CSARVQGINQPQHF

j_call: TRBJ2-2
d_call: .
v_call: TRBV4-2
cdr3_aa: CASSQRGNWGELFF

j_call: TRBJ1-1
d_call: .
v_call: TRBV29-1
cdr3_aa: CSVPSLHSYTEAFF

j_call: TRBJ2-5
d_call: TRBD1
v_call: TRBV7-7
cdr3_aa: CASSSDRDTGETQYF

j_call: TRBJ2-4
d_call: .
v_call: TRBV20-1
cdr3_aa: CSARGAGAGEQYF

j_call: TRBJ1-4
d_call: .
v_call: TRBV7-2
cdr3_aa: CASSFRDGQKLFF

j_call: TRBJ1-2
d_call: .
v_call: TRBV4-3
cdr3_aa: CAGSQDLKSYGYTF

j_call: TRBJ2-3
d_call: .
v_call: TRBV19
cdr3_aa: CASTSPSRQGGAMGDTQYF

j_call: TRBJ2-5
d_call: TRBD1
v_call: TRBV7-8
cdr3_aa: CASSPGTGGQGETQYF

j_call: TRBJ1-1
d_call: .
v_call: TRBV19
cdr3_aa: CASSPWTQNTEAFF

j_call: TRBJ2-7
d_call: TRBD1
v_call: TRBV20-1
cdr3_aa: CSATHGTGLYEQYF

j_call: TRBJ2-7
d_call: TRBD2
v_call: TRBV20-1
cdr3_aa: CSAFTSGGPYEQYF

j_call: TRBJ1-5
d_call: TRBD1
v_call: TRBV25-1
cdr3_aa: CASSESRGNSNQPQHF

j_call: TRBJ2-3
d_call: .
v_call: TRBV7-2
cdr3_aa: CASSSRLVDTQYF

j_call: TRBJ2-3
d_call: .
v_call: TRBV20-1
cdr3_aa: CSARAGAHPDTQYF

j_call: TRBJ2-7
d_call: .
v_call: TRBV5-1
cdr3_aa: CASSSLATGAYEQYF

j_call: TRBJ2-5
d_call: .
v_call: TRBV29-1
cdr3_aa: CSVRDYGGPETQYF

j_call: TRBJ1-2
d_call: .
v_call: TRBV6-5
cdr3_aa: CASSPTAENYGYTF

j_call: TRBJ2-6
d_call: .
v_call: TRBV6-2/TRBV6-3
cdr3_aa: CASRPVGGANVLTF

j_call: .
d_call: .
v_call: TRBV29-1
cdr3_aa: CSVAPRVRETQYF

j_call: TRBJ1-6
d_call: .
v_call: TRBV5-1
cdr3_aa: CASQDRNNSPLHF

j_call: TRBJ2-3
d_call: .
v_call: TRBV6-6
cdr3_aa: CASSYSTRGPDTQYF

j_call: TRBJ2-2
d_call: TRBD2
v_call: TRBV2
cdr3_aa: CASRTSGAGTGELFF

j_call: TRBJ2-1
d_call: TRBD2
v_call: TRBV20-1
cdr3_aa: CSAKGLAGPNEQFF

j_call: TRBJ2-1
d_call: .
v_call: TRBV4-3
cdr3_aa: CASSQDPGALYNEQFF